This entry features one T cell receptor (beta chain) sequence. This receptor's antigen is unknown. It has no much larger one-base neighbor in the sample; base qualities were not kept. The record originates from a study of blood T cell repertoires in COVID-19 (dated by TCRdb to 2020 to 2021). About the investigation overall: Recovered participants in ImmuneRACE Cohort 3 were defined by two consecutive negative NP/OP PCR tests, clearance by a healthcare professional, or resolution of symptoms. Nearly every sample came with metadata listing a de-identified subject ID, COVID-19 status, age in years and sex. Where HLA class I and class II types were available, the types were taken from metadata supplied by the sample provider, not from assay-based typing. The repertoires were released in a freely available public database meant as a resource for research on the immune response to SARS-CoV-2. Collaborator samples came from the United States, Italy and Spain and covered acute and convalescent phases of COVID-19. The material from the prospective study consisted of cDNA or gDNA derived from T cells, B-cell-depleted T cells, or PBMCs. Samples came from the ongoing ImmuneRACE study (first 160 participants) plus 1,254 subjects from 6 global collaborators. The dataset comprised deeply sampled blood TCRbeta repertoires from subjects exposed to, actively infected with, or recovered from COVID-19. What the authors observed across the whole study: The amount of clinical and demographic metadata varied by source and participant and was provided uncurated.

Between the V and J ends, shortened by 1 base and 8 bases respectively, the junction contains 14 bases. CDR1 LGHNA and CDR2 YSLEER are derived from the germline V gene. The CDR3 covers 15 residues, taking in both the cysteine and the phenylalanine. Here the CDR3 DNA is all that survives: 45 bases in frame from base 1. The immunoSEQ Assay, a bias-controlled multiplex PCR, was used to amplify TCRbeta CDR3 regions from genomic DNA. Under the source paper's analysis protocol: Within the assay, amplification of reference gene primers was used to estimate how many nucleated cells each sample contained. To quantify the absolute abundance of each unique TCRbeta CDR3 rearrangement, sequence reads were collapsed and filtered. For each sample, productive Simpson clonality was calculated as the square root of Simpson's diversity index over productive rearrangements. TCRdb provides this immuneACCESS table in a form limited to in-frame rearrangements. Some clones are lacking; in checked studies, under half of them reflect an unresolved V gene, and why the rest are absent is not known. V and J calls plus clone size are reproduced from that table; the DNA served to infer D and trimming. The sample data list a few hundred thousand clones, and approximately 87% of these were observed just once. The ten biggest clones cover 3% to 3.5% of the sample.

Participants in the prospective study were aged about 18 to 90 years, lived in about two dozen United States geographic areas, and enrolled through a virtual design. Cohort assignment in the prospective study relied on participant-reported clinical history from a screening survey and a study questionnaire. In the prospective study, whole blood, serum and a nasopharyngeal or oropharyngeal swab were collected from each participant by mobile phlebotomists. Participants in the prospective study had the option to provide additional blood draws and questionnaires over an approximately 2-month period. Before DNA extraction, blood samples from the prospective study were shipped at room temperature or frozen.

The sequencing input was PBMCs or T cells enriched from blood (not recorded which). The chain couples TRBV4-3 to TRBJ1-4, with a weak D call of TRBD1 (5 bases match). This sequence was found in a woman between 50 and 59 years old in a cohort exposed to, infected with or recovered from COVID-19 (not recorded which). The CDR3 region reads CASSQVGRNQEKLFF. The DNA reads TGCGCCAGCAGCCAAGTGGGGCGAAACCAGGAAAAACTGTTTTTT.